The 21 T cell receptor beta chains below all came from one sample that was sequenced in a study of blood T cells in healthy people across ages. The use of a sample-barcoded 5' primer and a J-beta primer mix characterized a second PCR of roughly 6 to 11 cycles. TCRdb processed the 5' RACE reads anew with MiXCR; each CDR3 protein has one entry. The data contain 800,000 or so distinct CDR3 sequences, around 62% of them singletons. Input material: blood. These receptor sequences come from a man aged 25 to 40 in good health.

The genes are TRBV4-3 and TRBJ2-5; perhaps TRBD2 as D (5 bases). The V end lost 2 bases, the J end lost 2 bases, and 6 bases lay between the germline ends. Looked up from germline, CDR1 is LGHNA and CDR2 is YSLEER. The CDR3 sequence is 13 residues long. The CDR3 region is CASSQREQETQYF. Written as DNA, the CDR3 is TGCGCCAGCAGCCAAAGGGAGCAAGAGACCCAGTACTTC.

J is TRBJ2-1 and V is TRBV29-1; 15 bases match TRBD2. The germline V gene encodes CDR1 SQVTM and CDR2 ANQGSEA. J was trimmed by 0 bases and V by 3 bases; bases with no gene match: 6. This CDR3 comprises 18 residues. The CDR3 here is CSVEGLAGGKGSYNEQFF. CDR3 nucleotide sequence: TGCAGCGTTGAGGGACTAGCGGGGGGAAAAGGCTCCTACAATGAGCAGTTCTTC.

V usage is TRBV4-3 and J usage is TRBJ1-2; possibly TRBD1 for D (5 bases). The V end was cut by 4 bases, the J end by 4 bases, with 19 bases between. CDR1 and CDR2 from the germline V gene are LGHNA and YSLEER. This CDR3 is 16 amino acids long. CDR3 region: CASSPLGSGVGYGYTF. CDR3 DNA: TGCGCCAGCAGCCCTCTGGGGTCGGGGGTAGGCTATGGCTACACCTTC.

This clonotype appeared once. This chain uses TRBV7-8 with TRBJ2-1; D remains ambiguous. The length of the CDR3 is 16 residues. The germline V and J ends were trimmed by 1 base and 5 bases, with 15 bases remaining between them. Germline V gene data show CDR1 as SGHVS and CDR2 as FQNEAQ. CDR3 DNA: TGTGCCAGCAGCTTAGATTCCTGGAACGTTAACAATGAGCAGTTCTTC. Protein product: CASSLDSWNVNNEQFF.

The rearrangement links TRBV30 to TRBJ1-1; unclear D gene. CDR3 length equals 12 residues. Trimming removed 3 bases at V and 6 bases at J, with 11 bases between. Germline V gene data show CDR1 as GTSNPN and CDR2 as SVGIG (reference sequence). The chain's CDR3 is CAWRSVGSEAFF. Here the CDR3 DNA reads TGTGCCTGGAGGTCTGTGGGCTCTGAAGCTTTCTTT.

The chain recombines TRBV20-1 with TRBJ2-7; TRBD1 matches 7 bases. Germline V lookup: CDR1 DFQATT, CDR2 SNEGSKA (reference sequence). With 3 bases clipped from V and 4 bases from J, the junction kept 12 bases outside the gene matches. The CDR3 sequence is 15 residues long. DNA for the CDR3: TGCAGTGCTAGGGGAACCGGACAGGTTGGGTACGAGCAGTACTTC. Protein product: CSARGTGQVGYEQYF.

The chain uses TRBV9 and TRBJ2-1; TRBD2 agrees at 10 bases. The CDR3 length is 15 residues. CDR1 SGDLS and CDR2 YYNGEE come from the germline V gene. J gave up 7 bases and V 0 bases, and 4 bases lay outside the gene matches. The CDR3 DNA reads TGTGCCAGCAGCGTAGGAACTAGCGGGGAAAATGAGCAGTTCTTC. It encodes CASSVGTSGENEQFF.

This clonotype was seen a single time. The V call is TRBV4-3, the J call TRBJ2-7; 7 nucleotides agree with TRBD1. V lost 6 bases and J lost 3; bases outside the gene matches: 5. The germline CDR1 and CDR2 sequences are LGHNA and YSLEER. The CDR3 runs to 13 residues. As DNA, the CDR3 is TGCGCCAGCAGTCAGACAGGGAACTACGAGCAGTACTTC. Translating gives CASSQTGNYEQYF.

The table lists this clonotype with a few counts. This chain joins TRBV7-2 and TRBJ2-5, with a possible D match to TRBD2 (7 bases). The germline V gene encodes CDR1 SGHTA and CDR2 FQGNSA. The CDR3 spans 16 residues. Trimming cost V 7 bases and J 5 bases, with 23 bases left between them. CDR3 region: CASTPLGGGVLETQYF. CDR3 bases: TGTGCCAGCACCCCGTTGGGGGGGGGCGTTTTGGAGACCCAGTACTTC.

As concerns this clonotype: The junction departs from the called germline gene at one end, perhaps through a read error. The chain's CDR3 is CASSSGLASGTDTQYF. The DNA for the CDR3 is TGTGCCAGCAGCTCTGGACTAGCGTCAGGCACGGATACGCAGTATTTT. This rearrangement joins TRBV7-3 to TRBJ2-3; TRBD2 aligns across 9 bases. The CDR3 has 16 residues. Germline CDR1 and CDR2: SGHTA and FQGTGA.

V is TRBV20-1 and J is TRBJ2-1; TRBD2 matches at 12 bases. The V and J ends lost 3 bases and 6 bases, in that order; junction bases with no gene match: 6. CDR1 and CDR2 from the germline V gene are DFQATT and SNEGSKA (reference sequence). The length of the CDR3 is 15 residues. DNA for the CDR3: TGCAGTGCTAGCGTTACTAGCGGGGGGTTCAATGAGCAGTTCTTC. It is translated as CSASVTSGGFNEQFF.

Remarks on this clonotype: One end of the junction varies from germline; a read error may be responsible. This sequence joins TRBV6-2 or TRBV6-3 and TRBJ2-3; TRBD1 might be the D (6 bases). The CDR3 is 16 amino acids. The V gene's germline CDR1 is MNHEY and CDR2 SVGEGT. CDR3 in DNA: TGTGCCAGCAGTTACCACCACAGGGTAGGAGAAGATACGCGGTATTTT. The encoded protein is CASSYHHRVGEDTRYF.

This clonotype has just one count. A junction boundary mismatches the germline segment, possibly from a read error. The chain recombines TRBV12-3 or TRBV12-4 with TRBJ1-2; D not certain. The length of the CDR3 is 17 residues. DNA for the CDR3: TGTGCCAGCAGCTTAGCGTCAACGGCGGTATTTGGCTATGGCTACACCTTC. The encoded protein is CASSLASTAVFGYGYTF.

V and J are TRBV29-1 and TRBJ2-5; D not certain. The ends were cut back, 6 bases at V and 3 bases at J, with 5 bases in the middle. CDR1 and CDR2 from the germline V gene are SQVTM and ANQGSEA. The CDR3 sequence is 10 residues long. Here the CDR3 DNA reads TGCAGCGTCCCAAAAGAGACCCAGTACTTC. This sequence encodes CSVPKETQYF.

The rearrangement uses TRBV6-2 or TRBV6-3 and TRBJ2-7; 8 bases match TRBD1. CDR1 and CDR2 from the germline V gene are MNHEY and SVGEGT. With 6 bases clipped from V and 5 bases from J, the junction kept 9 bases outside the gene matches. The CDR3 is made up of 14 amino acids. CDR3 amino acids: CASSPDRESNEQYF. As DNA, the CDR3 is TGTGCCAGCAGCCCGGACAGGGAAAGCAACGAGCAGTACTTC.

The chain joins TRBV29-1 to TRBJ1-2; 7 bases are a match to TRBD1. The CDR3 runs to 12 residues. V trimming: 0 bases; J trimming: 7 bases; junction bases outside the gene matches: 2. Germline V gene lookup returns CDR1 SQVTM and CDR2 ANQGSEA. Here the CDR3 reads CSVEEGTAGYTF. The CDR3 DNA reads TGCAGCGTTGAAGAGGGGACAGCTGGCTACACCTTC. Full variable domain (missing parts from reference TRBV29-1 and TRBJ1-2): SAVISQKPSRDICQRGTSLTIQCQVDSQVTMMFWYRQQPGQSLTLIATANQGSEATYESGFVIDKFPISRPNLTFSTLTVSNMSPEDSSIYLCSVEEGTAGYTFGSGTRLTVV.

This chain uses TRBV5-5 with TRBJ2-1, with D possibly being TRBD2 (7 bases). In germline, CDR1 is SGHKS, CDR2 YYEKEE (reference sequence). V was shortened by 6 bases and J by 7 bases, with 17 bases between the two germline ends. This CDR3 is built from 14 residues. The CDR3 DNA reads TGTGCCAGCATAAACCAGGGGAGGGTGAATGAGCAGTTCTTC. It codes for CASINQGRVNEQFF. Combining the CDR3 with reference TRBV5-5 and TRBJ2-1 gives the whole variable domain DAGVTQSPTHLIKTRGQQVTLRCSPISGHKSVSWYQQVLGQGPQFIFQYYEKEERGRGNFPDRFSARQFPNYSSELNVNALLLGDSALYLCASINQGRVNEQFFGPGTRLTVL.

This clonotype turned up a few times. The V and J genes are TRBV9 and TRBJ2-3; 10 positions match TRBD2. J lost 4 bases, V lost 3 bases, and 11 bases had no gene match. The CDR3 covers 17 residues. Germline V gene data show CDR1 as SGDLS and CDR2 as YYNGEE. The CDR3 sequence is CASSAVRFSGGPDTQYF. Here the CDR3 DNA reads TGTGCCAGCAGCGCCGTCCGTTTTAGCGGGGGGCCAGATACGCAGTATTTT.

The CDR3 loop is CASSQEGPGAEDSPLHF. Written as DNA, the CDR3 is TGCGCCAGCAGCCAAGAAGGCCCAGGAGCTGAAGATTCACCCCTCCACTTT. The chain is built from TRBV4-3 and TRBJ1-6; no firm D call. Looked up from germline, CDR1 is LGHNA and CDR2 is YSLEER. The V gene lost 0 bases and the J gene lost 8 bases, with 17 bases spanning the gap. The CDR3 covers 17 residues.

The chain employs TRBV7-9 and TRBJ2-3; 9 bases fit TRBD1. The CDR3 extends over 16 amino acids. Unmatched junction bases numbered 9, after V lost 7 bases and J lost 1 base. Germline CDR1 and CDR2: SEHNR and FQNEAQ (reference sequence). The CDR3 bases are TGTGCCAGCACCACCCGGGACAGGGAGGGCACAGATACGCAGTATTTT. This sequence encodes CASTTRDREGTDTQYF.

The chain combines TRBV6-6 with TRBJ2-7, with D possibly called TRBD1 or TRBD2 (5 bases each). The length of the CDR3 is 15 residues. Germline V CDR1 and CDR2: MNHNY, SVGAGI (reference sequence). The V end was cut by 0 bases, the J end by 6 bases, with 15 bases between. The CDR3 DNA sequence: TGTGCCAGCAGTTACTCGGGGGTCGGAGCAGGCGAGCAGTACTTC. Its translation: CASSYSGVGAGEQYF.